This record concerns one TCR beta chain sequence. This entry comes from a study of T cell responses to AZD1222 COVID-19 vaccine. The germline CDR1 and CDR2 sequences are SGHTA and FQGTGA. The V gene lost 5 bases and the J gene lost 8 bases, with 15 bases spanning the gap. The CDR3 covers 13 residues. Some clones are missing from TCRdb's copy, which holds only in-frame ones; the method was immunoSEQ multiplex PCR. The profile shows approximately 190,000 clones, approximately 93% of them singletons. This chain uses TRBV7-3 with TRBJ1-2; a possible D gene is TRBD1 (5 bases). The receptor was derived from an adult who received the AZD1222 COVID-19 vaccine. The source was peripheral blood, collected 28 days after the second AZD1222 dose. This CDR3 reads CASSPGGGGGYTF. The DNA of the CDR3 is TGTGCCAGCAGCCCCGGGGGGGGAGGAGGCTACACCTTC.